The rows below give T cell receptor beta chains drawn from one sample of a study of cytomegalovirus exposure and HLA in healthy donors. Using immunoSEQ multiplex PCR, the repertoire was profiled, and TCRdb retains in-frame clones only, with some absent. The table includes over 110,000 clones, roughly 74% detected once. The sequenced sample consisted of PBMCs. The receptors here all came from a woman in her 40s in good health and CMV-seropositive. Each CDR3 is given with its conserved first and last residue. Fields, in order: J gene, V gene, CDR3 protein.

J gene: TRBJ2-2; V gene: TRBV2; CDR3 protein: CASTSRGQDTGELFF
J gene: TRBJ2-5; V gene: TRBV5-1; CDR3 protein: CASSLQQRAKETQYF
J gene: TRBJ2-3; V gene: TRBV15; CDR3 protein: CATRRGKGTDTQYF
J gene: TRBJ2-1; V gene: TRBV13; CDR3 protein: CASSLSLGQGSYNEQFF
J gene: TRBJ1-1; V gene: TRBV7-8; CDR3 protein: CASSLYQGSWVTEAFF
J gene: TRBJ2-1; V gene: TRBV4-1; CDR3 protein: CASSPRDGRAYNEQFF
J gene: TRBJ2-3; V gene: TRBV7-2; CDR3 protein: CATGNRGTDTQYF
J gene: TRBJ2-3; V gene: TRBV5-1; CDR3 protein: CASSLGLAASTDTQYF
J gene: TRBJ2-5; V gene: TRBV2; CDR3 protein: CASSPRDTGGGETQYF
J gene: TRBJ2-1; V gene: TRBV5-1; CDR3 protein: CASSLMGGRLFF
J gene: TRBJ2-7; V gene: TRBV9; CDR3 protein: CASSADRGRYEQYF
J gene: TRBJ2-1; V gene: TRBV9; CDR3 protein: CASSGAKRNEQFF
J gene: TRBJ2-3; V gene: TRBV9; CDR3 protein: CASGVGPPSPDTQYF
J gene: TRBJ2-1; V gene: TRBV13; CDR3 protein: CASSSRPPDSEGYNEQFF
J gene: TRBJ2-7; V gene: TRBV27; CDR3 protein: CASTSHRQGSYEQYF
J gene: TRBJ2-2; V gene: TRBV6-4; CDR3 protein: CASSQQGDTGELFF
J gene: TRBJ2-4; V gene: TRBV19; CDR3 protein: CASSGGGLLAKNIQYF
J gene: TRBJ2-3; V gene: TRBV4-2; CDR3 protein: CASSQGGIGTSTDTQYF
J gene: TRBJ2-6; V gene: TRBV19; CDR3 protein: CASFPGGSGANVLTF
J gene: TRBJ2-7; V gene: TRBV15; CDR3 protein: CATSGGLAGAYEQYF
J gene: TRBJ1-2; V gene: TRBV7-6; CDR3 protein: CASSPGTGSYGYTF
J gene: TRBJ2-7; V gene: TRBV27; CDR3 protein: CASSRADSYEQYF
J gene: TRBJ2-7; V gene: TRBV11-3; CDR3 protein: CASSNSPREQYF
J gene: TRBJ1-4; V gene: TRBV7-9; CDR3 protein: CASSSTGIRVEKLFF
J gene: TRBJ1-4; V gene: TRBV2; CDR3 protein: CASSETQGTNEKLFF
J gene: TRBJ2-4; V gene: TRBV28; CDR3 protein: CASSLSASGYPHIQYF
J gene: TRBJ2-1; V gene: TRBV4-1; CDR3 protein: CASSPSGTKRSNEQFF
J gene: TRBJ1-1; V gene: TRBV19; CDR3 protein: CASSIQGARTEAFF
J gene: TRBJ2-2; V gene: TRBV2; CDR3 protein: CASSGRTGVAGELFF
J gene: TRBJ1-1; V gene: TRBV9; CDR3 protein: CASSVGGQGAAEAFF
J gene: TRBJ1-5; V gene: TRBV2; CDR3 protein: CASSGTGGDQPQHF
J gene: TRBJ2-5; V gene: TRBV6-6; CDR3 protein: CASSYWDRAGETQYF
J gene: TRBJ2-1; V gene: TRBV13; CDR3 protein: CASTERRSNNEQFF
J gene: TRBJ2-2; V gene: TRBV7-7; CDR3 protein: CASSPLAGAGGELFF
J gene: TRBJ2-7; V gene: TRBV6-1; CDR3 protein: CASSEREAYEQYF
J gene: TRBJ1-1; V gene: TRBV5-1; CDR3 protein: CASSLQGESTEAFF
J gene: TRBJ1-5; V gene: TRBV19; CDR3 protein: CASRLGLNQPQHF
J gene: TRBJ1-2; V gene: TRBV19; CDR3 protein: CASSQGYTYGYTF
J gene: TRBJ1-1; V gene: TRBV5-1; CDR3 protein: CASSYVFIRGPTRANTEAFF
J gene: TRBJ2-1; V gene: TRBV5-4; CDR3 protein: CASSRRERSVIEQFF
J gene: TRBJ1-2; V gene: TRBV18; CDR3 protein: CASSPPSILGEGYTF
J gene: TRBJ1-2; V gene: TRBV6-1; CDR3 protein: CASSDHRGRGDYGYTF
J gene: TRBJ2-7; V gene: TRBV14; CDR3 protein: CASSPGGGGFWEQYF
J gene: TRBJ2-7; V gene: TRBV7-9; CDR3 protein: CASSLKGTGPYEQYF
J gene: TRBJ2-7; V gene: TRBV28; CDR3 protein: CASSTAGGPLEQYF
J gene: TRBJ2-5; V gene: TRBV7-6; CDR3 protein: CASSSRKREETQYF
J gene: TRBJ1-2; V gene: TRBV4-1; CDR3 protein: CASSLDRGTGGYTF
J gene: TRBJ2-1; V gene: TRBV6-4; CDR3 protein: CASSPGTGGGNYNEQFF
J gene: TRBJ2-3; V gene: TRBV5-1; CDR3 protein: CASSLATNTDTQYF
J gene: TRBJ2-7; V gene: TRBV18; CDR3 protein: CASSPGQTGYEQYF
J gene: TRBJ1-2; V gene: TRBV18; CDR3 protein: CASSPAAGADYGYTF
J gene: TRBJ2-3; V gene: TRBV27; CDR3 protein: CATKEITDTQYF
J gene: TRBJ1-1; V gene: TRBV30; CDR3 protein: CAGTRGGGTEAFF
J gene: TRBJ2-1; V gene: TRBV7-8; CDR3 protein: CASSLLPSGSSYNEQFF
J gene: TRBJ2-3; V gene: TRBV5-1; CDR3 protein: CASSNPGARRAGKQYF